The 28 T cell receptor beta chains below all came from one sample that was sequenced in a study of T cell repertoires in cytomegalovirus infection. TCRdb recomputed calls from the reads with MiXCR, one row per CDR3 protein. The sample lists nearly 650,000 distinct CDR3 sequences; 24% were seen once. The sequencing input was CD8+ T cells from PBMCs. Every receptor here comes from a human donor in good health (CMV status not recorded). Some clones in this sample may be carry-over from other donors' samples.

The table lists this clonotype with many counts. The chain combines TRBV7-2 with TRBJ1-5, with unresolved D. Germline assignment: CDR1 SGHTA and CDR2 FQGNSA. V lost 6 bases, J lost 3 bases, and 18 bases lay in between. This CDR3 comprises 16 residues. The CDR3 DNA reads as TGTGCCAGCAGTTGGAGTTGGCAGAATAACAATCAGCCCCAGCATTTT. This codes for CASSWSWQNNNQPQHF.

This clonotype has only a few counts. This chain uses TRBV10-2 with TRBJ1-1; D unresolved. Trimming pared 3 bases from V and 4 bases from J, leaving 9 bases between. This CDR3 spans 13 amino acids. Germline-derived CDR1 and CDR2 are WSHSY and SAAADI. The CDR3 protein is CASSDMGSTEAFF. The DNA for the CDR3 is TGCGCCAGCAGTGATATGGGATCCACTGAAGCTTTCTTT.

The chain has TRBV6-6 and TRBJ1-5; a possible D gene is TRBD1 (5 bases). Trimming cost V 7 bases and J 0 bases, with 13 bases left between them. CDR1 and CDR2 from the germline V gene are MNHNY and SVGAGI (reference sequence). This CDR3 spans 15 amino acids. The CDR3 sequence: CASKHRDVSNQPQHF. Written as DNA, the CDR3 is TGTGCCAGCAAACACCGGGACGTTAGCAATCAGCCCCAGCATTTT.

Ten or more counts support this clonotype. J is TRBJ2-4 and V is TRBV7-9; D gene unclear. Germline CDR1 SEHNR, CDR2 FQNEAQ (reference sequence). V lost 1 base, J lost 3 bases, and 10 bases lay in between. This CDR3 is built from 15 residues. The CDR3 DNA reads as TGTGCCAGCAGCTTAGGAGGCGTGGACAAAAACATTCAGTACTTC. Encoded protein: CASSLGGVDKNIQYF.

This clonotype occurred many times. CDR3 loop: CASSYSIPGREAYNEQFF. The CDR3 DNA sequence: TGTGCCAGCAGTTACTCGATTCCCGGAAGGGAGGCCTACAATGAGCAGTTCTTC. The chain links TRBV6-2 or TRBV6-3 to TRBJ2-1; tentatively, D is TRBD2 (6 bases). This CDR3 has 18 amino acids. The germline gives CDR1 MNHEY, CDR2 SVGEGT. V lost 0 bases to trimming and J lost 2 bases, with 17 bases between them.

This clonotype was found many times. The chain employs TRBV7-2 and TRBJ2-1, with TRBD2 identical over 9 bases. This CDR3 spans 18 amino acids. Trimming at V came to 1 base and at J to 0 bases, leaving 7 bases not matched to a gene. Germline assignment: CDR1 SGHTA and CDR2 FQGNSA. In nucleotides, the CDR3 is TGTGCCAGCAGCTTAGAAGGCGGGGGGGCCCCCTCCTACAATGAGCAGTTCTTC. Its translation: CASSLEGGGAPSYNEQFF.

On this clonotype itself: Germline is not matched at one junction end, which may reflect a read error. The chain recombines TRBV19 with TRBJ2-5; 8 bases match TRBD1. Looked up from germline, CDR1 is LNHDA and CDR2 is SQIVND (reference sequence). The CDR3 contains 14 residues. The chain's CDR3 is CASSRGLRGETKYF. CDR3 coding DNA: TGTGCCAGTAGCAGGGGGCTAAGAGGAGAGACCAAGTACTTC.

This clonotype was picked up a small number of times. V is TRBV28 and J is TRBJ1-5; possibly TRBD1 for D (5 bases). CDR3 size: 15 residues. Germline V gives CDR1 MDHEN, CDR2 SYDVKM. Trimming shortened V by 6 bases and J by 4 bases, and 16 bases separated the two germline ends. The CDR3 region is CASSLFQGSNQPQHF. The CDR3 DNA sequence: TGTGCCAGCAGCTTGTTTCAGGGAAGTAATCAGCCCCAGCATTTT.

This clonotype was observed a handful of times. The chain has TRBV6-1 and TRBJ2-7; no clear D. CDR1 is MNHNS, CDR2 SASEGT, per germline. V shed 8 bases and J shed 7 bases, with 9 bases lying between them. This CDR3 is 10 amino acids long. The CDR3 sequence: CASLWREQYF. In DNA form, the CDR3 reads TGTGCCAGCTTATGGAGAGAGCAGTACTTC.

Concerning this clonotype: A much larger clone lies one base from this, so it may be a read error. The chain combines TRBV7-2 with TRBJ1-6; 8 bases align to TRBD1. From germline, CDR1 is SGHTA and CDR2 FQGNSA. This CDR3 spans 14 amino acids. CDR3 coding DNA: TGTGCCGGCAGCGAAACAGGGGGGAATTCACCCCTCCACTTT. Its protein product is CAGSETGGNSPLHF.

This clonotype was seen ten or more times. The chain joins TRBV7-2 to TRBJ2-1, with D perhaps matching TRBD1 (7 bases). The CDR3 extends over 15 amino acids. CDR1 SGHTA and CDR2 FQGNSA come from the germline V gene. V lost 4 bases and J 8 bases, leaving 18 bases between the germline ends. For the CDR3, the DNA is TGTGCCAGCAGCTGGAGACAGGTCAGGGGGGATGAGCAGTTCTTC. It yields the protein CASSWRQVRGDEQFF.

With regard to this clonotype: A junction end diverges from the germline sequence, so it may reflect a read error. The chain links TRBV25-1 to TRBJ1-1; D not certain. This CDR3 spans 12 amino acids. Germline V CDR1 and CDR2: MGHDK, SYGVNS. CDR3 loop: CASNEGSTEAFF. The CDR3 DNA reads as TGTGCCAGCAATGAAGGGTCCACTGAAGCTTTCTTT.

This clonotype was picked up a small number of times. The chain combines TRBV6-5 with TRBJ1-5, with 7 positions matching TRBD1. The germline V gene encodes CDR1 MNHEY and CDR2 SVGAGI. CDR3 length: 13 residues. V lost 6 bases, J lost 7 bases, and 6 bases stayed unmatched. CDR3 nucleotides: TGTGCCAGCAGACGAACAGGGGTGCAGCCCCAGCATTTT. This encodes CASRRTGVQPQHF.

Only a few counts were recorded for this clonotype. V and J are TRBV14 and TRBJ1-3, with a tentative D call TRBD1 (5 bases). This CDR3 has 15 residues. Germline CDR1 is SGHDN and CDR2 is FVKESK. The V end was cut by 6 bases, the J end by 0 bases, with 12 bases between. The CDR3 here is CASSPVTGSGNTIYF. CDR3 coding DNA: TGTGCCAGCAGTCCAGTAACAGGCTCTGGAAACACCATATATTTT.

Many counts were recorded for this clonotype. The CDR3 nucleotides are TGTGCCAGCAGCTTAACTGGGGGCTCTTCACCCCTCCACTTT. It encodes CASSLTGGSSPLHF. The chain has TRBV7-2 and TRBJ1-6; perhaps TRBD1 as D (6 bases). The CDR3 runs to 14 residues. Germline values: CDR1 SGHTA, CDR2 FQGNSA. Trimming removed 2 bases at V and 9 bases at J, with 11 bases between.

This clonotype was observed a few times. The CDR3: CASSEGPLSYEQYF. In nucleotides, the CDR3 is TGTGCCAGCAGCGAAGGACCACTCTCCTACGAGCAGTACTTC. The gene calls are TRBV13 and TRBJ2-7; D remains ambiguous. Germline values: CDR1 PRHDT, CDR2 FYEKMQ (reference sequence). The CDR3 is 14 amino acids. V lost 5 bases and J 0 bases, leaving 11 bases between the germline ends.

A few counts support this clonotype. The chain employs TRBV24-1 and TRBJ2-5; D is unclear. This CDR3 is built from 15 residues. V lost 3 bases and J lost 1, with 11 bases in between. CDR1 is KGHDR and CDR2 is SFDVKD in the germline V gene. CDR3 nucleotide sequence: TGTGCCACCAGTGATACTCACGAACTCCAAGAGACCCAGTACTTC. Residues: CATSDTHELQETQYF.

This clonotype came up a few times. This sequence joins TRBV7-2 and TRBJ1-4, with D possibly being TRBD1 (5 bases). The CDR3 has 12 residues. The germline V gene has CDR1 SGHTA and CDR2 FQGNSA. Deletions cut 4 bases from V and 8 bases from J, with 8 bases between. The CDR3 is CASSWEGEKLFF. The CDR3 DNA sequence: TGTGCCAGCAGCTGGGAGGGGGAAAAACTGTTTTTT.

At least ten counts were recorded for this clonotype. The chain has TRBV12-3 or TRBV12-4 and TRBJ1-1; TRBD1 aligns across 8 bases. The ends lost 1 base at V and 5 bases at J; junction bases unmatched: 3. This CDR3 contains 14 residues. Here the CDR3 reads CASSLDRGRTEAFF. In nucleotides, the CDR3 is TGTGCCAGCAGTTTAGACAGGGGGAGAACTGAAGCTTTCTTT.

The chain recombines TRBV14 with TRBJ2-7, with D maybe TRBD1 (6 bases). The germline gives CDR1 SGHDN, CDR2 FVKESK. This CDR3 has 15 amino acids. The V end was cut by 0 bases, the J end by 4 bases, with 13 bases between. CDR3 sequence reads: CASSQEMTGLYEQYF. The CDR3, as DNA: TGTGCCAGCAGCCAAGAAATGACAGGATTATACGAGCAGTACTTC.

This clonotype was observed many times. The chain joins TRBV6-1 to TRBJ2-5; D is perhaps TRBD1 or TRBD2 (6 bases each). V shed 8 bases and J shed 2 bases, with 21 bases lying between them. This CDR3 spans 16 amino acids. CDR1 MNHNS and CDR2 SASEGT come from the germline V gene. The CDR3, as DNA: TGTGCCAGCGGGACTTATAGGACAGCTTTACAAGAGACCCAGTACTTC. It yields the protein CASGTYRTALQETQYF.

This clonotype was seen only a few times. This sequence joins TRBV29-1 and TRBJ2-1; 9 nucleotides line up with TRBD1. CDR3 length: 13 amino acids. CDR1 and CDR2 (germline): SQVTM, ANQGSEA. After removal of 6 bases from V and 7 bases from J, the junction contained 7 bases not matched to a gene. CDR3 bases: TGCAGCGTCACCCGGGACAGGGTAAATGAGCAGTTCTTC. Translation gives CSVTRDRVNEQFF.

The rearrangement joins TRBV4-3 to TRBJ2-7, with 8 bases that match TRBD1. Germline-derived CDR1 and CDR2 are LGHNA and YSLEER. The CDR3 length is 15 residues. V lost 2 bases to trimming and J lost 3 bases; unmatched junction nucleotides: 6. The CDR3 coding sequence is TGCGCCAGCAGCCAAATACAGGGGGGAGGCTACGAGCAGTACTTC. It codes for CASSQIQGGGYEQYF.

V and J are TRBV28 and TRBJ2-7; 8 nucleotides align to TRBD2. The CDR3 runs to 17 residues. Losses at the gene ends were 5 bases for V and 0 bases for J; bases not matched to a gene: 12. Germline V gene lookup returns CDR1 MDHEN and CDR2 SYDVKM. This CDR3 is CASSVRLARAYSYEQYF. In DNA form, the CDR3 reads TGTGCCAGCAGTGTTCGACTAGCGAGGGCGTACTCCTACGAGCAGTACTTC.

This clonotype has just a few counts. The V gene is TRBV5-8, the J gene TRBJ1-5; D unresolved. V was trimmed by 2 bases and J by 0 bases, leaving 9 bases between them. CDR1 is SGHTS, CDR2 YDEGEE, per germline. The length of the CDR3 is 15 residues. The CDR3 region is CASSLGENSNQPQHF. The CDR3 DNA is TGTGCCAGCAGCTTAGGCGAAAATAGCAATCAGCCCCAGCATTTT. Looking up the rest from reference TRBV5-8 and TRBJ1-5 gives the full variable domain: EAGVTQSPTHLIKTRGQQATLRCSPISGHTSVYWYQQALGLGLQFLLWYDEGEERNRGNFPPRFSGRQFPNYSSELNVNALELEDSALYLCASSLGENSNQPQHFGDGTRLSIL.

This clonotype was seen a handful of times. V usage is TRBV2 and J usage is TRBJ1-2, with D uncertain. The CDR3 loop spans 15 amino acids. The V gene lost 5 bases and the J gene lost 3 bases, with 16 bases spanning the gap. The V gene's germline CDR1 is SNHLY and CDR2 FYNNEI. As DNA, the CDR3 is TGTGCCAGCAGTCATTCCATTCGCGAATACTATGGCTACACCTTC. This gives the protein CASSHSIREYYGYTF. Together with reference TRBV2 and TRBJ1-2, the CDR3 gives the full variable domain: EPEVTQTPSHQVTQMGQEVILRCVPISNHLYFYWYRQILGQKVEFLVSFYNNEISEKSEIFDDQFSVERPDGSNFTLKIRSTKLEDSAMYFCASSHSIREYYGYTFGSGTRLTVV.

In its sample, this clonotype was seen a few times. The chain couples TRBV28 to TRBJ2-2; 7 nucleotides align to TRBD2. Germline V gene sequence: CDR1 MDHEN, CDR2 SYDVKM. V gave up 5 bases and J gave up 5 bases; unmatched junction bases: 8. The CDR3 sequence is 15 residues long. The CDR3 loop reads CASSPDWGGTGELFF. CDR3 DNA sequence: TGTGCCAGCAGTCCAGACTGGGGGGGGACCGGGGAGCTGTTTTTT.

This clonotype was seen repeatedly, ten times or more. The CDR3 loop reads CASTPGAVEAFF. The CDR3 DNA is TGTGCCAGCACCCCGGGGGCTGTTGAAGCTTTCTTT. The chain recombines TRBV12-3 or TRBV12-4 with TRBJ1-1; D may be TRBD1 (6 bases). The CDR3 runs to 12 residues. Trimming left V 7 bases short and J 7 bases short, with 13 bases between.